The 26 T cell receptor beta chains below were found in one sample sequenced in a study of blood T cell repertoires in COVID-19. The protocol was immunoSEQ multiplex PCR, while the TCRdb copy is restricted to in-frame clones and leaves out a portion. Altogether some 180,000 clones are present, around 76% being singletons, with the ten largest covering 7.8%. The sample comprised peripheral blood. The receptor source for this set is a woman in her fifties or sixties with COVID-19, enrolled during active disease.

The chain links TRBV3-1 (or the pseudogene TRBV3-2) to TRBJ2-2; no clear D gene. The CDR3 extends over 15 amino acids. The germline V and J ends were trimmed by 0 bases and 2 bases, with 7 bases remaining between them. CDR1 and CDR2 (germline): LGHDT, YNNKEL (reference sequence). CDR3 protein: CASSQDGSNTGELFF. DNA of the CDR3: TGTGCCAGCAGCCAAGACGGTAGCAACACCGGGGAGCTGTTTTTT.

The chain's CDR3 is CASSLAGGGGRTDTQYF. The CDR3, as DNA: TGCGCCAGCAGCTTGGCTGGGGGCGGGGGCCGCACAGATACGCAGTATTTT. This chain uses TRBV5-1 with TRBJ2-3; weak D call: TRBD2 (7 bases). Germline V gene lookup returns CDR1 SGHRS and CDR2 YFSETQ. The CDR3 has 17 amino acids. The ends were cut back, 0 bases at V and 1 base at J, with 15 bases in the middle.

The rearrangement links TRBV28 to TRBJ2-1; 15 positions agree with TRBD2. The junction had 1 base not matched to a gene; V was cut back by 2 bases and J by 5 bases. Per germline, CDR1 MDHEN and CDR2 SYDVKM. This CDR3 region has 16 residues. CDR3 amino acids: CASSLRTSGRDNEQFF. In DNA form, the CDR3 reads TGTGCCAGCAGTTTAAGGACTAGCGGGAGGGACAATGAGCAGTTCTTC.

The J gene is TRBJ1-6, the V gene TRBV6-5; TRBD1 might be the D (5 bases). V lost 5 bases and J 6 bases, leaving 11 bases between the germline ends. The CDR3 is 14 amino acids. Per the germline V gene, CDR1 is MNHEY and CDR2 is SVGAGI. Written as DNA, the CDR3 is TGTGCCAGCAGTCCAACAGGTTTTAATTCACCCCTCCACTTT. It specifies CASSPTGFNSPLHF.

The genes are TRBV6-5 and TRBJ2-7, with a possible D match to TRBD1 (6 bases). Trimming took 5 bases from V and 2 from J, leaving 16 bases between them. Germline-derived CDR1 and CDR2 are MNHEY and SVGAGI. This CDR3 comprises 15 residues. The CDR3 protein is CASSTRWGPTYEQYF. The DNA for the CDR3 is TGTGCCAGCAGTACGCGCTGGGGGCCTACCTACGAGCAGTACTTC.

A single count supports this clone. V is TRBV2 and J is TRBJ1-5; D is unresolved. Germline assignment: CDR1 SNHLY and CDR2 FYNNEI. V was shortened by 0 bases and J by 0 bases, with 9 bases between the two germline ends. CDR3 size: 16 residues. The CDR3: CASSEAVGNSNQPQHF. The CDR3, as DNA: TGTGCCAGCAGTGAAGCAGTCGGTAATAGCAATCAGCCCCAGCATTTT.

The CDR3 reads CASDSSGNTIYF. CDR3 bases: TGTGCCAGCGACAGCTCTGGAAACACCATATATTTT. This chain links TRBV28 with TRBJ1-3, with a tentative D call TRBD1 (5 bases). V lost 8 bases and J 0 bases, leaving 5 bases between the germline ends. Germline CDR1 is MDHEN and CDR2 is SYDVKM. The CDR3 is made up of 12 amino acids.

V and J are TRBV7-9 and TRBJ1-6; D not resolved. This CDR3 is built from 14 residues. Trimming stripped 3 bases from V and 9 bases from J, with 12 bases between. Germline-derived CDR1 and CDR2 are SEHNR and FQNEAQ (reference sequence). The CDR3 sequence is CASSFPGTGSPLHF. Written as DNA, the CDR3 is TGTGCCAGCAGCTTTCCGGGTACGGGTTCACCCCTCCACTTT.

The CDR3 reads CAITQTANEKLFF. Here the CDR3 DNA reads TGTGCCATCACCCAGACAGCTAATGAAAAACTGTTTTTT. This sequence joins TRBV10-3 and TRBJ1-4; D may be TRBD1 (5 bases). Germline CDR1 ENHRY, CDR2 SYGVKD. The CDR3 runs 13 residues. Between the trimmed V and J ends, which lost 7 bases and 3 bases, there was a span of 9 bases.

This rearrangement joins TRBV5-6 to TRBJ2-7; D perhaps matches TRBD1 (5 bases). The germline V gene has CDR1 SGHDT and CDR2 YYEEEE. CDR3 length equals 17 residues. The germline V and J ends were trimmed by 0 bases and 0 bases, with 16 bases remaining between them. The CDR3 DNA reads TGTGCCAGCAGCTTGGGGTGGGGCGAGTTACGCTCCTACGAGCAGTACTTC. Translated, it gives CASSLGWGELRSYEQYF.

The chain couples TRBV4-2 to TRBJ1-2; a weak D match, TRBD1 (5 bases). V was trimmed by 8 bases and J by 6 bases, leaving 10 bases between them. There are 11 residues in the CDR3. Germline V gives CDR1 LGHNA, CDR2 YNFKEQ. CDR3 in DNA: TGTGCCAGCGGGCTCAGGGATGGCTACACCTTC. Translation gives CASGLRDGYTF.

The chain is built from TRBV28 and TRBJ2-1; TRBD2 matches at 7 bases. The V segment lost 7 bases and the J segment 0 bases; nucleotides outside the gene matches: 6. This CDR3 region has 15 residues. From germline, CDR1 is MDHEN and CDR2 SYDVKM. The CDR3 reads CASTGGGFSYNEQFF. CDR3 DNA sequence: TGTGCCAGCACTGGCGGGGGTTTCTCCTACAATGAGCAGTTCTTC.

The rearrangement uses TRBV12-3 or TRBV12-4 and TRBJ1-2, with a weak D call TRBD1 (5 bases). Trimming took 3 bases from V and 7 from J, leaving 12 bases between them. There are 13 residues in the CDR3. CDR3 sequence: CASSLPGYGGYTF. DNA for the CDR3: TGTGCCAGCAGTTTGCCAGGGTACGGTGGCTACACCTTC.

V gene TRBV18 combines with J gene TRBJ2-1; D is undetermined. Germline loops: CDR1 KGHSH, CDR2 LQKENI. Trimming took off 6 bases at V and 6 bases at J, with 6 bases between the two ends. This CDR3 is built from 11 residues. For the CDR3, the DNA is TGTGCCAGCTCTGGCCGCAATGAGCAGTTCTTC. Its translation is CASSGRNEQFF.

V and J are TRBV6-5 and TRBJ2-3, with 8 bases lining up with TRBD1. Trimming removed 5 bases from V and 5 bases from J; junction bases left unmatched: 6. This CDR3 is 14 amino acids long. Germline CDR1 and CDR2: MNHEY and SVGAGI. Here the CDR3 reads CASSTQGVGDTQYF. In nucleotides, the CDR3 is TGTGCCAGCAGTACACAGGGGGTTGGAGATACGCAGTATTTT.

This rearrangement joins TRBV19 to TRBJ1-1; the match to TRBD1 covers 7 bases. V lost 4 bases and J lost 5; bases outside the gene matches: 4. The CDR3 extends over 13 amino acids. Germline loops: CDR1 LNHDA, CDR2 SQIVND (reference sequence). The CDR3 nucleotides are TGTGCCAGTAGTAGCCAGGGGGTGACTGAAGCTTTCTTT. Translating gives CASSSQGVTEAFF.

This chain uses TRBV6-5 with TRBJ1-1; 9 nucleotides line up with TRBD1. Germline lookup yields CDR1 MNHEY and CDR2 SVGAGI. V trimming: 0 bases; J trimming: 4 bases; junction bases outside the gene matches: 3. This CDR3 has 15 amino acids. The CDR3 loop is CASSYSQGASTEAFF. The CDR3 DNA sequence: TGTGCCAGCAGTTACTCACAGGGGGCGAGCACTGAAGCTTTCTTT.

This clone was seen a few times. The V call is TRBV7-2, the J call TRBJ1-2, with 7 positions matching TRBD1. The CDR3 contains 12 residues. V dropped 5 bases and J dropped 8; count of bases not matched to a gene: 5. CDR1 SGHTA and CDR2 FQGNSA come from the germline V gene. CDR3 residues: CASSGYRGGYTF. The CDR3 DNA follows: TGTGCCAGCAGCGGATACAGGGGAGGCTACACCTTC. Variable domain in full (rest from reference TRBV7-2 and TRBJ1-2): GAGVSQSPSNKVTEKGKDVELRCDPISGHTALYWYRQSLGQGLEFLIYFQGNSAPDKSGLPSDRFSAERTGGSVSTLTIQRTQQEDSAVYLCASSGYRGGYTFGSGTRLTVV.

This clone was counted a few times. V usage is TRBV18 and J usage is TRBJ1-2, with 9 bases lining up with TRBD1. After removal of 6 bases from V and 5 bases from J, the junction contained 7 bases not matched to a gene. CDR3 size: 14 residues. CDR1 and CDR2 from the germline V gene are KGHSH and LQKENI. CDR3 in amino acids: CASSATGGRYGYTF. CDR3 sequence (DNA): TGTGCCAGCTCCGCGACAGGGGGAAGGTATGGCTACACCTTC.

This clone came up a few times. The rearrangement uses TRBV5-1 and TRBJ2-5; 8 nucleotides align to TRBD2. CDR3 size: 16 residues. With V trimmed by 2 bases and J by 0 bases, 6 bases remained unmatched. CDR1 and CDR2 from the germline V gene are SGHRS and YFSETQ. The CDR3: CASSFGGRGDQETQYF. In DNA form, the CDR3 reads TGCGCCAGCAGCTTCGGTGGGCGGGGGGACCAAGAGACCCAGTACTTC.

The genes are TRBV5-5 and TRBJ2-7; D uncertain. Germline V gives CDR1 SGHKS, CDR2 YYEKEE (reference sequence). V lost 1 base and J lost 4, with 18 bases in between. The length of the CDR3 is 16 residues. Written as DNA, the CDR3 is TGTGCCAGCAGCTTGAGGCGGAACCCGCCACTTTACGAGCAGTACGTC. It translates to CASSLRRNPPLYEQYV.

The rearrangement uses TRBV5-1 and TRBJ1-6; 7 positions match TRBD1. CDR1 is SGHRS and CDR2 is YFSETQ in the germline V gene. This CDR3 comprises 15 residues. After removal of 3 bases from V and 5 bases from J, the junction contained 5 bases not matched to a gene. As DNA, the CDR3 is TGCGCCAGCAGCTCCCAGACAGGGAATAATTCACCCCTCCACTTT. Protein product: CASSSQTGNNSPLHF. The variable domain in full, completed from reference TRBV5-1 and TRBJ1-6, reads KAGVTQTPRYLIKTRGQQVTLSCSPISGHRSVSWYQQTPGQGLQFLFEYFSETQRNKGNFPGRFSGRQFSNSRSEMNVSTLELGDSALYLCASSSQTGNNSPLHFGNGTRLTVT.

The sample holds a few counts of this clone. The chain employs TRBV5-1 and TRBJ1-4; TRBD1 agrees at 7 bases. Germline CDR1 and CDR2: SGHRS and YFSETQ. CDR3 length: 14 residues. Trimming removed 7 bases from V and 5 bases from J; junction bases left unmatched: 8. The CDR3 DNA follows: TGCGCCAGCGGGGCGGGACAGCAGAATGAAAAACTGTTTTTT. Residues: CASGAGQQNEKLFF.

V and J are TRBV5-5 and TRBJ1-2; weak D call: TRBD1 (6 bases). The CDR3 contains 12 residues. With 7 bases removed from V and 5 bases from J, the gap between germline ends came to 12 bases. Germline-derived CDR1 and CDR2 are SGHKS and YYEKEE (reference sequence). CDR3 loop: CASEGENYGYTF. The DNA for the CDR3 is TGTGCCAGCGAGGGGGAGAATTATGGCTACACCTTC.

This clone is a singleton in its sample. This chain uses TRBV5-1 with TRBJ1-1; 7 nucleotides align to TRBD1. The CDR3 sequence is 14 residues long. With V trimmed by 7 bases and J by 1 base, 7 bases remained unmatched. Germline loops: CDR1 SGHRS, CDR2 YFSETQ. The CDR3 nucleotides read TGCGCCAGCTACTTAGGGACAGCGAACACTGAAGCTTTCTTT. It specifies CASYLGTANTEAFF.

V and J are TRBV7-2 and TRBJ2-7; 7 nucleotides agree with TRBD1. This CDR3 has 16 amino acids. The germline gives CDR1 SGHTA, CDR2 FQGNSA. V shed 4 bases and J 2 bases; nucleotides not matched to a gene: 11. CDR3 region: CASSSNRDRLTYEQYF. CDR3 in DNA: TGTGCCAGCAGCTCGAACCGGGACAGACTAACCTACGAGCAGTACTTC. Full variable domain (remainder filled in from reference TRBV7-2 and TRBJ2-7): GAGVSQSPSNKVTEKGKDVELRCDPISGHTALYWYRQSLGQGLEFLIYFQGNSAPDKSGLPSDRFSAERTGGSVSTLTIQRTQQEDSAVYLCASSSNRDRLTYEQYFGPGTRLTVT.